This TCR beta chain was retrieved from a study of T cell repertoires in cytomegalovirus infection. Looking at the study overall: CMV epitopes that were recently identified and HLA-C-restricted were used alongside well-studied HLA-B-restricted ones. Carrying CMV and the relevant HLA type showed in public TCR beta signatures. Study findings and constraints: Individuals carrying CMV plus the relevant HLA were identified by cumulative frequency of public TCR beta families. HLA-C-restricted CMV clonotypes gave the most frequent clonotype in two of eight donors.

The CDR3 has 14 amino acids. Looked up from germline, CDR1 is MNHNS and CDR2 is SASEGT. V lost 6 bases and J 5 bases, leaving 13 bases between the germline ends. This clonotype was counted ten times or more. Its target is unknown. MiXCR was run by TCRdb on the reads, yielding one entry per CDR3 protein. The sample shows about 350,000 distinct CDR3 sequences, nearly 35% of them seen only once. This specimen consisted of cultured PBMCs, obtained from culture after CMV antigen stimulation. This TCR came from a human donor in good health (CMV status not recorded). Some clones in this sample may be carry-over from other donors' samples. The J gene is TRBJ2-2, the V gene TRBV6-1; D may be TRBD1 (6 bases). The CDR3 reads CASREKTGTGELFF. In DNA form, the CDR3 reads TGTGCCAGCAGGGAGAAGACAGGAACCGGGGAGCTGTTTTTT.